These 10 T cell receptor beta chains share one sample of origin, sequenced in a study of blood T cell repertoires in COVID-19. The table came from immunoSEQ multiplex PCR; TCRdb's copy has only in-frame clones and leaves some out. The table records over 20,000 clones, around 79% of them present only once. Sequenced material: peripheral blood. All receptors come from a man aged 45-65 years with COVID-19, enrolled during active disease.

This clone was counted once. The rearrangement joins TRBV6-5 to TRBJ2-7; 9 nucleotides agree with TRBD1. This CDR3 has 15 residues. V lost 8 bases, J lost 3 bases, and 11 bases stayed unmatched. Looked up from germline, CDR1 is MNHEY and CDR2 is SVGAGI. DNA for the CDR3: TGTGCCAGCCCCCTCGGGGACAGGGTTAACTACGAGCAGTACTTC. Its protein product is CASPLGDRVNYEQYF.

In its sample, this clone ranks as medium-sized. The chain combines TRBV5-1 with TRBJ2-3, with 11 bases aligning to TRBD1. There are 14 residues in the CDR3. V was clipped by 3 bases and J by 5 bases; unmatched bases: 2. In germline, CDR1 is SGHRS, CDR2 YFSETQ. CDR3 DNA sequence: TGCGCCAGCAGCTCGGGACAGGGGGTAGATACGCAGTATTTT. Protein product: CASSSGQGVDTQYF.

The V gene is TRBV27, the J gene TRBJ1-2; D is unresolved. V was trimmed by 6 bases and J by 8 bases, leaving 16 bases between them. Germline CDR1 and CDR2: MNHEY and SMNVEV (reference sequence). This CDR3 has 13 amino acids. Here the CDR3 reads CASSAREVGGYTF. CDR3 nucleotides: TGTGCCAGCAGCGCCCGGGAGGTGGGGGGCTACACCTTC.

This clone was detected a few times. The chain is built from TRBV13 and TRBJ2-5; D possibly corresponds to TRBD1 (7 bases). Germline V gene sequence: CDR1 PRHDT, CDR2 FYEKMQ (reference sequence). This CDR3 comprises 17 residues. Trimming left V 5 bases short and J 0 bases short, with 19 bases between. CDR3 DNA: TGTGCCAGCAGCCTATCAGGGGGACTGCGGTACCAAGAGACCCAGTACTTC. Encoded protein: CASSLSGGLRYQETQYF.

The gene calls are TRBV28 and TRBJ2-5; 11 nucleotides match TRBD2. Germline V gives CDR1 MDHEN, CDR2 SYDVKM. This CDR3 comprises 16 residues. The V gene end was trimmed by 5 bases and the J gene end by 1 base; junction bases not matched to a gene: 6. The CDR3 coding sequence is TGTGCCAGCAGTGACACTAGCGGGGGTCCCCAAGAGACCCAGTACTTC. This gives the protein CASSDTSGGPQETQYF. The variable domain in full, with the rest retrieved from reference TRBV28 and TRBJ2-5, is DVKVTQSSRYLVKRTGEKVFLECVQDMDHENMFWYRQDPGLGLRLIYFSYDVKMKEKGDIPEGYSVSREKKERFSLILESASTNQTSMYLCASSDTSGGPQETQYFGPGTRLLVL.

In its sample, this clone was seen a few times. This chain joins TRBV9 and TRBJ1-1; no reliable D call. This CDR3 spans 15 amino acids. Germline CDR1 is SGDLS and CDR2 is YYNGEE. V was trimmed by 2 bases and J by 0 bases, leaving 11 bases between them. CDR3 sequence: CASSVGDTVNTEAFF. The CDR3 nucleotides are TGTGCCAGCAGCGTCGGTGATACCGTGAACACTGAAGCTTTCTTT.

Only a few counts were recorded for this clone. CDR3 in amino acids: CASSRTENTEAFF. The DNA for the CDR3 is TGTGCCAGCTCACGGACAGAGAACACTGAAGCTTTCTTT. The chain employs TRBV18 and TRBJ1-1; tentatively, D is TRBD1 (6 bases). Germline V CDR1 and CDR2: KGHSH, LQKENI. The V gene lost 4 bases and the J gene lost 1 base, with 7 bases spanning the gap. The CDR3 contains 13 residues.

This rearrangement joins TRBV13 to TRBJ1-4; D unclear. There are 13 residues in the CDR3. V gave up 6 bases and J gave up 1 base, with 6 bases separating them. Germline loops: CDR1 PRHDT, CDR2 FYEKMQ (reference sequence). Written as DNA, the CDR3 is TGTGCCAGCAGAGAGAAAACTAATGAAAAACTGTTTTTT. Amino acid sequence: CASREKTNEKLFF.

This clone has only one observation. The chain has TRBV7-6 and TRBJ2-3, with 9 bases aligning to TRBD2. V was clipped by 3 bases and J by 2 bases; unmatched bases: 12. Germline assignment: CDR1 SGHVS and CDR2 FNYEAQ. The CDR3 length is 18 residues. For the CDR3, the DNA is TGTGCCAGCAGCTTTGGACGCGGCCTAGCGGGGTACACAGATACGCAGTATTTT. Protein: CASSFGRGLAGYTDTQYF.

Relative to its sample, this clone is medium-sized. J is TRBJ2-7 and V is TRBV5-5, with D uncertain. The germline gives CDR1 SGHKS, CDR2 YYEKEE (reference sequence). Between the trimmed V and J ends, which lost 3 bases and 2 bases, there was a span of 9 bases. This CDR3 contains 13 residues. The DNA for the CDR3 is TGTGCCAGCAGCTGGGCCGTCCCCTACGAGCAGTACTTC. The encoded protein is CASSWAVPYEQYF. Supplemented by reference TRBV5-5 and TRBJ2-7, the full variable domain reads DAGVTQSPTHLIKTRGQQVTLRCSPISGHKSVSWYQQVLGQGPQFIFQYYEKEERGRGNFPDRFSARQFPNYSSELNVNALLLGDSALYLCASSWAVPYEQYFGPGTRLTVT.